This T cell receptor (beta chain) was found in a study of blood T cell repertoires in COVID-19. Overall study context: Sample material is recorded as cDNA or gDNA derived from T cells, B-cell-depleted T cells, or PBMCs.

V lost 0 bases and J lost 4, with 14 bases in between. The CDR3 is 16 residues long. In germline, CDR1 is ENHRY, CDR2 SYGVKD. As originally analysed: Reference gene primers were amplified, and this amplification served to estimate nucleated cell counts. Here immunoSEQ multiplex PCR was the method, and the copy in TCRdb shows in-frame clones only, minus some. Clone size and V and J calls were adopted from that table, with D and trimming inferred from the DNA. The top ten hold approximately 3% of the sample, which has some 230,000 clones, more than 65% seen once. The sequenced material came from peripheral blood. The receptor's source is a woman aged 25-40 years who had recovered from COVID-19. V gene TRBV10-3 combines with J gene TRBJ2-3; TRBD2 is a possible D gene (6 bases). The DNA of the CDR3 is TGTGCCATCAGTGAGTCCCTGACTAGGAGGGCAGATACGCAGTATTTT. Translated, it gives CAISESLTRRADTQYF.